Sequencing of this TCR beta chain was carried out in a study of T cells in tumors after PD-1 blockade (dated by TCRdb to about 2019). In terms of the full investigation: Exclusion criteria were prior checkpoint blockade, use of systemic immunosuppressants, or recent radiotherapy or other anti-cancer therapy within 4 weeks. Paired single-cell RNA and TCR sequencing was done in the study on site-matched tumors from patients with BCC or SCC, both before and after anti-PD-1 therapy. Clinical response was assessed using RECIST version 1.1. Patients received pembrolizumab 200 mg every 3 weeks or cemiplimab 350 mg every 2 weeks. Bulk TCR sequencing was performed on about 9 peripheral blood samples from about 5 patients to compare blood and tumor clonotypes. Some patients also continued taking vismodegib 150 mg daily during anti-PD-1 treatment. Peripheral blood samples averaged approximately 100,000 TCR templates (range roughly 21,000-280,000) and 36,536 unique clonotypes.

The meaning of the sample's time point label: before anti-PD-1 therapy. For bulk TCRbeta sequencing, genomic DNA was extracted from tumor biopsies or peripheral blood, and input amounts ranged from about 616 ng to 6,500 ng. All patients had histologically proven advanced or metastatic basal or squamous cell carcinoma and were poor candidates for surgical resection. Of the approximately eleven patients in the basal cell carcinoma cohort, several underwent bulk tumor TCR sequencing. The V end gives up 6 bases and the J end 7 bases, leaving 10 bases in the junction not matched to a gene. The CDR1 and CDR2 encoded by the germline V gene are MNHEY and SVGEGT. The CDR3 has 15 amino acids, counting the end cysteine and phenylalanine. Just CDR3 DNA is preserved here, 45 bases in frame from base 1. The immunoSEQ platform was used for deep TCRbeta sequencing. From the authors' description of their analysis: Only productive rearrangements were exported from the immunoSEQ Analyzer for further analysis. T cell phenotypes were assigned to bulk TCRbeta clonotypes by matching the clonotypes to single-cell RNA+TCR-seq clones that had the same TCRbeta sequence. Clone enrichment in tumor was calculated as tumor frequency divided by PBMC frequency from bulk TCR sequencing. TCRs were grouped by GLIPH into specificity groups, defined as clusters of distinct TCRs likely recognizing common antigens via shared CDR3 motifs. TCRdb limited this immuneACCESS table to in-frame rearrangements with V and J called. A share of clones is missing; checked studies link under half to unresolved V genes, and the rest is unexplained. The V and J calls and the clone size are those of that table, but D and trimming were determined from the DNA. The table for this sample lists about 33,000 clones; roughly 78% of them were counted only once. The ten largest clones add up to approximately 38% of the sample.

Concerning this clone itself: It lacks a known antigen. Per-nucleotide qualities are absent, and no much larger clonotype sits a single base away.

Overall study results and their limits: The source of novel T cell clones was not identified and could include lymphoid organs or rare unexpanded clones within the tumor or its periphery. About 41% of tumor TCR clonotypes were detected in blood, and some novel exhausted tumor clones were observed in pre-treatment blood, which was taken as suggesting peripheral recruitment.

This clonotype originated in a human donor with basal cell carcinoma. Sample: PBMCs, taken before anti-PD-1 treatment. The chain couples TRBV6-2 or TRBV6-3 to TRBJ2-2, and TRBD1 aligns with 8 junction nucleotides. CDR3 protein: CASSPEGTGDGELFF. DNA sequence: TGTGCCAGCAGCCCCGAAGGGACAGGAGACGGGGAGCTGTTTTTT.